One and the same sample provided the 28 T cell receptor beta chains below, sequenced in a study of T cell clonotyping in hematopoietic cell transplantation. As for time point: recipient sample about 28 days before transplant, after cytoreduction. Sequencing was performed with immunoSEQ multiplex PCR; in TCRdb, only in-frame clones are kept and a portion is missing. Of fewer than 100,000 clones detected, approximately 95% appear once; the ten largest clones hold around 1.7%. The input for sequencing was peripheral blood mononuclear cells, taken before stem cell transplant. The source of these receptors is a woman in her forties or fifties with acute myeloid leukemia. Some clones in this sample may be carry-over from other donors' samples.

The chain carries TRBV11-3 and TRBJ2-7; D call uncertain. The CDR3 is made up of 13 amino acids. Germline values: CDR1 SGHNT, CDR2 YENEEA. Trimming removed 2 bases at V and 1 base at J, with 6 bases between. The CDR3 loop reads CASSLSGSYEQYF. Here the CDR3 DNA reads TGTGCCAGCAGCTTAAGTGGGTCCTACGAGCAGTACTTC.

The gene calls are TRBV28 and TRBJ1-1; a weak D match, TRBD1 (6 bases). V was pared by 6 bases and J by 1 base, with 18 bases between. Germline V gene data show CDR1 as MDHEN and CDR2 as SYDVKM. The length of the CDR3 is 16 residues. CDR3 protein: CASRRDIPLGNTEAFF. In DNA, the CDR3 is TGTGCCAGCAGACGGGACATCCCGCTCGGGAACACTGAAGCTTTCTTT. Complete variable domain (other parts from reference TRBV28 and TRBJ1-1): DVKVTQSSRYLVKRTGEKVFLECVQDMDHENMFWYRQDPGLGLRLIYFSYDVKMKEKGDIPEGYSVSREKKERFSLILESASTNQTSMYLCASRRDIPLGNTEAFFGQGTRLTVV.

The chain has TRBV19 and TRBJ2-3; D is possibly TRBD2 (7 bases). Germline values: CDR1 LNHDA, CDR2 SQIVND (reference sequence). V gave up 7 bases and J gave up 5 bases, with 13 bases separating them. The CDR3 contains 13 residues. CDR3 protein: CASNVGGQDTQYF. The DNA for the CDR3 is TGTGCCAGTAACGTGGGGGGGCAAGATACGCAGTATTTT.

The chain links TRBV9 to TRBJ1-2; 8 bases line up with TRBD1. Trimming cost V 3 bases and J 6 bases; bases outside gene matches: 10. CDR1 is SGDLS, CDR2 YYNGEE, per germline. This CDR3 region has 15 residues. The CDR3 sequence is CASSARRTGKDGYTF. CDR3 sequence (DNA): TGTGCCAGCAGCGCCCGCAGGACAGGGAAGGATGGCTACACCTTC.

This chain links TRBV20-1 with TRBJ2-7; no reliable D call. The V end lost 4 bases, the J end lost 6 bases, and 10 bases lay between the germline ends. This CDR3 region has 11 residues. The germline V gene has CDR1 DFQATT and CDR2 SNEGSKA (reference sequence). CDR3 in DNA: TGCAGTGCTATAGACATTTCCGAGCAGTACTTC. Residues: CSAIDISEQYF.

Only one count was recorded for this clone. The chain joins TRBV28 to TRBJ2-1; D uncertain. This CDR3 has 11 residues. Deletions cut 5 bases from V and 10 bases from J, with 9 bases between. Germline values: CDR1 MDHEN, CDR2 SYDVKM. DNA for the CDR3: TGTGCCAGCAGTCGCAGGAAGGAGCAGTTCTTC. Protein: CASSRRKEQFF.

The chain recombines TRBV30 with TRBJ1-5, with 7 bases identical to TRBD1. Germline values: CDR1 GTSNPN, CDR2 SVGIG (reference sequence). V lost 4 bases, J lost 4 bases, and 7 bases stayed unmatched. CDR3 length: 14 residues. Here the CDR3 reads CAWTDQTGNQPQHF. As DNA, the CDR3 is TGTGCCTGGACCGATCAGACAGGGAATCAGCCCCAGCATTTT.

The chain links TRBV2 to TRBJ2-7; possible D gene TRBD2, 6 bases. CDR3 length equals 12 residues. Germline V gene sequence: CDR1 SNHLY, CDR2 FYNNEI. Trimming stripped 6 bases from V and 7 bases from J, with 13 bases between. CDR3 in DNA: TGTGCCAGCAGAGGCGGGACGAGGGAGCAGTACTTC. Amino acids: CASRGGTREQYF.

The chain has TRBV7-9 and TRBJ1-1, with unresolved D. V was clipped by 0 bases and J by 3 bases, with 17 bases between them. This CDR3 spans 17 amino acids. The germline V gene has CDR1 SEHNR and CDR2 FQNEAQ (reference sequence). The CDR3 is CASSLARSRDRDTEAFF. The CDR3 DNA is TGTGCCAGCAGCTTAGCGCGCTCGAGGGATAGGGACACTGAAGCTTTCTTT.

The chain couples TRBV5-1 to TRBJ2-5, with a weak D call TRBD2 (5 bases). CDR1 is SGHRS, CDR2 YFSETQ, per germline. This CDR3 spans 13 amino acids. Trimming left V 0 bases short and J 5 bases short, with 8 bases between. The chain's CDR3 is CASSLGGGETQYF. CDR3 bases: TGCGCCAGCAGCTTGGGAGGCGGGGAGACCCAGTACTTC. The full variable domain, in which reference TRBV5-1 and TRBJ2-5 provide the parts outside the CDR3, is KAGVTQTPRYLIKTRGQQVTLSCSPISGHRSVSWYQQTPGQGLQFLFEYFSETQRNKGNFPGRFSGRQFSNSRSEMNVSTLELGDSALYLCASSLGGGETQYFGPGTRLLVL.

The chain joins TRBV6-1 to TRBJ1-4; TRBD1 is a possible D gene (5 bases). Germline loops: CDR1 MNHNS, CDR2 SASEGT. Trimming shortened V by 4 bases and J by 8 bases, and 11 bases separated the two germline ends. The CDR3 consists of 13 residues. This chain's CDR3 is CASSVSGAEKLFF. In DNA form, the CDR3 reads TGTGCCAGCAGTGTTTCCGGGGCGGAAAAACTGTTTTTT.

The chain carries TRBV6-1 and TRBJ1-2; D uncertain. Germline values: CDR1 MNHNS, CDR2 SASEGT. V was cut by 6 bases and J by 3 bases, with 8 bases left in between. The CDR3 sequence is 12 residues long. The CDR3 here is CASSEQDYGYTF. In DNA, the CDR3 is TGTGCCAGCAGCGAACAAGACTATGGCTACACCTTC.

The rearrangement uses TRBV6-1 and TRBJ1-2, with 9 bases lining up with TRBD1. CDR1 and CDR2 from the germline V gene are MNHNS and SASEGT. The CDR3 is made up of 15 amino acids. V was pared by 2 bases and J by 13 bases, with 14 bases of the junction left unmatched. The CDR3, as DNA: TGTGCCAGCAGTGAACCTTCCCGGGACAGGGTTTCTGGCACCTTC. Protein: CASSEPSRDRVSGTF.

CDR3 nucleotide sequence: TGTGCCAGCAGCGACCCGACAGGGGGCGCGGTTCAGCCCCAGCATTTT. This codes for CASSDPTGGAVQPQHF. The rearrangement uses TRBV7-2 and TRBJ1-5; TRBD1 matches at 10 bases. Germline lookup yields CDR1 SGHTA and CDR2 FQGNSA. With 5 bases clipped from V and 6 bases from J, the junction kept 10 bases outside the gene matches. The CDR3 is 16 amino acids.

The chain is built from TRBV7-8 and TRBJ2-5; D uncertain. The germline gives CDR1 SGHVS, CDR2 FQNEAQ. With 8 bases removed from V and 2 bases from J, the gap between germline ends came to 15 bases. This CDR3 region has 14 residues. The CDR3 DNA follows: TGTGCCAGCGCCCTTCGATCTAGACAAGAGACCCAGTACTTC. Amino acids: CASALRSRQETQYF.

The chain has TRBV28 and TRBJ2-2; 8 bases fit TRBD1. The J segment lost 6 bases and the V segment lost 5 bases, leaving 11 bases of the junction unmatched. Germline V gene data show CDR1 as MDHEN and CDR2 as SYDVKM. The CDR3 is 16 amino acids. CDR3 sequence reads: CASSLTTGARPGELFF. CDR3 DNA: TGTGCCAGCAGTCTAACGACAGGGGCGAGACCCGGGGAGCTGTTTTTT. Complete variable domain (other parts from reference TRBV28 and TRBJ2-2): DVKVTQSSRYLVKRTGEKVFLECVQDMDHENMFWYRQDPGLGLRLIYFSYDVKMKEKGDIPEGYSVSREKKERFSLILESASTNQTSMYLCASSLTTGARPGELFFGEGSRLTVL.

V and J are TRBV30 and TRBJ2-3; D remains ambiguous. Between the trimmed V and J ends, which lost 0 bases and 2 bases, there was a span of 18 bases. The CDR3 loop spans 17 amino acids. In germline, CDR1 is GTSNPN, CDR2 SVGIG (reference sequence). CDR3 region: CAWSVRPGRRNTDTQYF. DNA of the CDR3: TGTGCCTGGAGTGTACGGCCTGGGCGGAGAAACACAGATACGCAGTATTTT.

This chain connects TRBV30 to TRBJ2-2; D is possibly TRBD2 (5 bases). CDR3 length: 16 amino acids. Trimming left V 3 bases short and J 0 bases short, with 14 bases between. Germline V gene data show CDR1 as GTSNPN and CDR2 as SVGIG (reference sequence). CDR3 coding DNA: TGTGCCTGGAGAGGACTGGCAACCCCGAACACCGGGGAGCTGTTTTTT. Translating it yields CAWRGLATPNTGELFF. The whole variable domain, remainder taken from reference TRBV30 and TRBJ2-2, is SQTIHQWPATLVQPVGSPLSLECTVEGTSNPNLYWYRQAAGRGLQLLFYSVGIGQISSEVPQNLSASRPQDRQFILSSKKLLLSDSGFYLCAWRGLATPNTGELFFGEGSRLTVL.

This sequence joins TRBV5-1 and TRBJ2-6; possibly TRBD1 or TRBD2 for D (5 bases each). Germline lookup yields CDR1 SGHRS and CDR2 YFSETQ. This CDR3 is built from 15 residues. Trimming shortened V by 0 bases and J by 1 base, and 5 bases separated the two germline ends. The DNA of the CDR3 is TGCGCCAGCAGCTTGGGGGGGTCTGGGGCCAACGTCCTGACTTTC. This codes for CASSLGGSGANVLTF.

This clone was seen a single time. The chain joins TRBV7-6 to TRBJ2-2; TRBD1 might be the D (8 bases). From germline, CDR1 is SGHVS and CDR2 FNYEAQ. The length of the CDR3 is 16 residues. The germline V and J ends were trimmed by 6 bases and 1 base, with 15 bases remaining between them. The CDR3 DNA follows: TGTGCCAGCAGTATCAACAGGGGGGGGAACACCGGGGAGCTGTTTTTT. Its protein product is CASSINRGGNTGELFF. Complete variable domain (other parts from reference TRBV7-6 and TRBJ2-2): GAGVSQSPRYKVTKRGQDVALRCDPISGHVSLYWYRQALGQGPEFLTYFNYEAQQDKSGLPNDRFSAERPEGSISTLTIQRTEQRDSAMYRCASSINRGGNTGELFFGEGSRLTVL.

The chain couples TRBV28 to TRBJ2-7; no clear D. The V gene's germline CDR1 is MDHEN and CDR2 SYDVKM. V shed 6 bases and J shed 1 base, with 19 bases lying between them. CDR3 size: 16 residues. The CDR3 sequence is CASSSNPRPRSYEQYF. The DNA for the CDR3 is TGTGCCAGCAGCTCAAACCCCAGGCCCCGATCCTACGAGCAGTACTTC.

The V gene is TRBV29-1, the J gene TRBJ2-5, with D hard to call. The germline gives CDR1 SQVTM, CDR2 ANQGSEA. The CDR3 is made up of 13 amino acids. The V and J ends lost 2 bases and 0 bases respectively, with 7 bases between them. This CDR3 is CSVEFRNQETQYF. The CDR3 DNA sequence: TGCAGCGTTGAATTCAGAAACCAAGAGACCCAGTACTTC.

The chain is built from TRBV4-2 and TRBJ1-1, with unresolved D. With 1 base removed from V and 2 bases from J, the gap between germline ends came to 14 bases. Germline-derived CDR1 and CDR2 are LGHNA and YNFKEQ. CDR3 size: 16 residues. CDR3: CASSQASSRGNTEAFF. The CDR3, as DNA: TGTGCCAGCAGCCAAGCTTCAAGTCGGGGTAACACTGAAGCTTTCTTT.

This chain connects TRBV28 to TRBJ1-5; D ambiguous. The CDR3 totals 12 residues. The V end was cut by 3 bases, the J end by 7 bases, with 7 bases between. Germline CDR1 is MDHEN and CDR2 is SYDVKM. The CDR3, as DNA: TGTGCCAGCAGTTTCGCGTTCCAGCCCCAGCATTTT. This sequence encodes CASSFAFQPQHF.

V usage is TRBV14 and J usage is TRBJ2-7; no firm D call. This CDR3 comprises 12 residues. Deletions cut 2 bases from V and 3 bases from J, with 5 bases between. Germline V gene sequence: CDR1 SGHDN, CDR2 FVKESK. The CDR3 region is CASSQTDYEQYF. CDR3 coding DNA: TGTGCCAGCAGCCAAACCGACTACGAGCAGTACTTC.

The chain couples TRBV30 to TRBJ2-3, with D perhaps TRBD1 (5 bases). This CDR3 comprises 11 residues. V dropped 7 bases and J dropped 4 bases, with 9 bases sitting between them. Germline CDR1 GTSNPN, CDR2 SVGIG (reference sequence). As DNA, the CDR3 is TGTGCCTTCCAGGGCGCAGATACGCAGTATTTT. It is translated as CAFQGADTQYF.

This clone was detected only once. This chain uses TRBV6-5 with TRBJ1-6; D gene unclear. Trimming took 7 bases from V and 8 from J, leaving 12 bases between them. Per germline, CDR1 MNHEY and CDR2 SVGAGI. This CDR3 region has 13 residues. DNA for the CDR3: TGTGCCAGCAAGTGGAAGGCTTATTCACCCCTCCACTTT. It codes for CASKWKAYSPLHF.

The V gene is TRBV9, the J gene TRBJ1-2, with 7 bases fitting TRBD1. V lost 0 bases, J lost 7 bases, and 6 bases stayed unmatched. The CDR3 spans 14 residues. The germline gives CDR1 SGDLS, CDR2 YYNGEE. CDR3 protein: CASSVVEGARGYTF. The CDR3 nucleotides read TGTGCCAGCAGCGTAGTCGAGGGGGCGCGTGGCTACACCTTC.